This T cell receptor (beta chain) comes out of a study of T-cell memory formation after mild COVID-19. Looking at the study overall: Clusters were largely donor specific. Overall study findings and caveats: Memory cells collected pre-infection included some clones that later responded, suggesting cross-reactive memory joined. Later expanders leaned toward CD4+, whereas clones contracting from day 15 to 85 were balanced CD4/CD8. Contracting CD4+ clones were located mainly in CM and EM, and CD8+ clones in EMRA.

Germline CDR1 reads MGHRA; CDR2 reads YSYEKL. Trimming cost V 1 base and J 2 bases, with 12 bases left between them. CDR3 size: 15 residues. TCRdb redid the calling of the 5' RACE reads with MiXCR, one entry per CDR3 protein. The sample includes about 90,000 distinct CDR3 sequences, approximately 13% of them seen just once. Regarding this clonotype: Its cognate antigen is unknown.

The TCR was taken from an adult woman who had mild COVID-19 (a few samples of this study predate the infection). Cell type and time point are not known. This sequence joins TRBV4-1 and TRBJ2-7; D is unclear. What was sequenced was PBMCs or a T cell subset sorted from them (not recorded which). Here the CDR3 DNA reads TGCGCCAGCAGCCAAGTGGGGTTGGGGACCTACGAGCAGTACTTC. Encoded protein: CASSQVGLGTYEQYF.